This TCR beta chain is drawn from a study of CD8 T cells in ankylosing spondylitis. Overall study results and limits: Blood of patients with ankylosing spondylitis appeared to be characterized by a TCR beta motif of several highly homologous variants.

The CDR3 is 15 residues long. The germline gives CDR1 DFQATT, CDR2 SNEGSKA (reference sequence). The ends lost 6 bases at V and 7 bases at J; junction bases unmatched: 13. Via MiXCR, TCRdb re-called the 5' RACE reads, giving one row per CDR3 protein. The repertoire holds 500,000 to 650,000 distinct CDR3 sequences, with roughly 5.3% as singletons. At least ten counts were recorded for this clonotype. Antigen: not known. The chain uses TRBV20-1 and TRBJ2-1; TRBD2 agrees at 9 bases. This clonotype was sampled from a male donor with ankylosing spondylitis. The specimen was blood, either unsorted or a sorted T cell fraction (not recorded which). The CDR3 bases are TGCAGTGCCCCAGGGACTAGCATCGGTGGGAATGAGCAGTTCTTC. It codes for CSAPGTSIGGNEQFF.